This T cell receptor beta chain was identified during a study of T cell responses to AZD1222 COVID-19 vaccine. Losses at the gene ends were 3 bases for V and 5 bases for J; bases not matched to a gene: 7. This CDR3 contains 16 residues. Germline V CDR1 and CDR2: ENHRY, SYGVKD. Findings and limits, study-wide: Nearly half of unique spike-specific TCRs reportedly avoided B.1.351 and B.1.1.7 mutated regions.

In its sample, this clone was seen once. The antigen is unknown. Measured with immunoSEQ multiplex PCR; TCRdb has only the in-frame clones, and not every one. The sample contains fewer than 120,000 clones, about 87% of which appear only once. The receptor comes from an adult who received the AZD1222 COVID-19 vaccine. The chain links TRBV10-3 to TRBJ2-3, with 11 positions matching TRBD2. Sequencing was performed on peripheral blood, taken 28 days after the second AZD1222 dose. In DNA form, the CDR3 reads TGTGCCATCAGTGATCCGGTAGCGGGGGGGAAAGATACGCAGTATTTT. The encoded protein is CAISDPVAGGKDTQYF.